This TCR beta chain came from a study of control samples from healthy donors and cancer patients. TCRdb's table, derived via immunoSEQ multiplex PCR, lists solely in-frame clones and lacks some. The sample has under 200,000 clones; around 95% are singletons. This clone was observed once. The CDR3 runs to 15 residues. Trimming stripped 4 bases from V and 0 bases from J, with 11 bases between. CDR1 and CDR2 from the germline V gene are MNHEY and SVGEGT. V and J are TRBV6-2 or TRBV6-3 and TRBJ2-3; tentative D call: TRBD1 (6 bases). The sequence was collected from a woman in her sixties or seventies in good health. The sequenced sample was blood. CDR3 loop: CASSSPGQSTDTQYF. CDR3 nucleotide sequence: TGTGCCAGCAGTTCCCCCGGACAGAGCACAGATACGCAGTATTTT.